Presented here are 16 T cell receptor beta chains from one specimen sequenced in a study of T cell responses to AZD1222 COVID-19 vaccine. Assay used: immunoSEQ multiplex PCR; TCRdb lists only in-frame clones, some missing. Among 100,000 to 150,000 clones listed, about nine tenths were seen once. The sample consisted of peripheral blood, taken on day 0 of AZD1222 vaccination. The receptors were sampled from an adult in good health.

This sequence joins TRBV7-8 and TRBJ1-5; D remains unclear. Per germline, CDR1 SGHVS and CDR2 FQNEAQ. V lost 5 bases and J lost 0, with 8 bases in between. The CDR3 is 14 residues long. CDR3 nucleotides: TGTGCCAGCAGCCCCCCGGGTAGCAATCAGCCCCAGCATTTT. Translating it yields CASSPPGSNQPQHF.

The chain is built from TRBV7-2 and TRBJ2-7; 10 nucleotides agree with TRBD2. Unmatched junction bases numbered 8, after V lost 6 bases and J lost 3 bases. The CDR3 spans 15 residues. Germline loops: CDR1 SGHTA, CDR2 FQGNSA. The CDR3 nucleotides read TGTGCCAGCAGTTCCAGCGGGGGGGAGAACTACGAGCAGTACTTC. Encoded protein: CASSSSGGENYEQYF.

The chain links TRBV5-6 to TRBJ1-5, with a possible D match to TRBD1 (5 bases). The CDR3 spans 15 residues. CDR1 is SGHDT and CDR2 is YYEEEE in the germline V gene. Between the trimmed V and J ends, which lost 1 base and 0 bases, there was a span of 8 bases. CDR3 amino acids: CASSLWGDSNQPQHF. The CDR3 DNA reads as TGTGCCAGCAGCTTGTGGGGGGATAGCAATCAGCCCCAGCATTTT.

The table lists this clone with a count of one. This rearrangement joins TRBV10-3 to TRBJ1-5, with TRBD1 matching over 7 bases. CDR3 length: 14 amino acids. Germline loops: CDR1 ENHRY, CDR2 SYGVKD. Trimming at V came to 3 bases and at J to 7 bases, leaving 6 bases not matched to a gene. The CDR3 DNA follows: TGTGCCATCAGTGAAAAGGGGGCTGTGCAGCCCCAGCATTTT. It specifies CAISEKGAVQPQHF.

This sequence joins TRBV6-1 and TRBJ1-2; 11 bases line up with TRBD1. V lost 6 bases to trimming and J lost 8 bases; unmatched junction nucleotides: 8. Germline assignment: CDR1 MNHNS and CDR2 SASEGT. This CDR3 spans 14 amino acids. As DNA, the CDR3 is TGTGCCAGCAGCTTAGGACAGGGGGCGCGGGGCTACACCTTC. This codes for CASSLGQGARGYTF.

The rearrangement uses TRBV4-1 and TRBJ1-1, with 8 positions matching TRBD1. CDR3 length equals 15 residues. J lost 1 base, V lost 3 bases, and 4 bases had no gene match. Germline CDR1 reads MGHRA; CDR2 reads YSYEKL. CDR3 region: CASSHVGQGNTEAFF. As DNA, the CDR3 is TGCGCCAGCAGCCACGTAGGACAGGGGAACACTGAAGCTTTCTTT.

This sequence joins TRBV7-2 and TRBJ1-1; a weak D match, TRBD1 (6 bases). Between the trimmed V and J ends, which lost 2 bases and 1 base, there was a span of 11 bases. This CDR3 is built from 15 residues. Germline assignment: CDR1 SGHTA and CDR2 FQGNSA. This chain's CDR3 is CASSLSGARNTEAFF. The CDR3 nucleotides read TGTGCCAGCAGCTTATCAGGGGCCAGGAACACTGAAGCTTTCTTT.

This clone has a single count. The J gene is TRBJ2-2, the V gene TRBV10-3; perhaps TRBD2 as D (5 bases). The germline V gene has CDR1 ENHRY and CDR2 SYGVKD. This CDR3 has 12 residues. The V end lost 11 bases, the J end lost 1 base, and 8 bases lay between the germline ends. The CDR3 coding sequence is TGTGCCGCGGGCGAGAACACCGGGGAGCTGTTTTTT. Its protein is CAAGENTGELFF.

This chain connects TRBV6-2 or TRBV6-3 to TRBJ1-3, with D unclear. The germline V gene encodes CDR1 MNHEY and CDR2 SVGEGT. The CDR3 totals 16 residues. Trimming removed 6 bases from V and 0 bases from J, with 15 bases in between. This CDR3 reads CASSPVPQSSGNTIYF. In DNA form, the CDR3 reads TGTGCCAGCAGCCCCGTACCGCAGAGCTCTGGAAACACCATATATTTT.

This sequence joins TRBV28 and TRBJ2-7; D is ambiguous. V dropped 3 bases and J dropped 3 bases, with 6 bases sitting between them. The germline gives CDR1 MDHEN, CDR2 SYDVKM. The CDR3 has 12 amino acids. CDR3 sequence: CASSFRVYEQYF. CDR3 bases: TGTGCCAGCAGTTTCCGCGTCTACGAGCAGTACTTC.

The chain combines TRBV6-4 with TRBJ2-2; no definite D call. The CDR3 runs to 16 residues. Germline CDR1 is MRHNA and CDR2 is SNTAGT. V lost 6 bases to trimming and J lost 0 bases, with 14 bases between them. CDR3 in DNA: TGTGCCAGCAGCCTGCAGCCGGCGGCGAACACCGGGGAGCTGTTTTTT. It specifies CASSLQPAANTGELFF.

The chain joins TRBV5-1 to TRBJ2-1; 9 positions match TRBD2. Germline trimming cut 4 bases from V and 1 base from J; bases unmatched to any gene: 6. This CDR3 is 16 amino acids long. Germline CDR1 reads SGHRS; CDR2 reads YFSETQ. The DNA of the CDR3 is TGCGCCAGCAGCAAAAGCGGGGGGACTTCCTACAATGAGCAGTTCTTC. Protein sequence: CASSKSGGTSYNEQFF. The complete variable domain, with remaining parts taken from reference TRBV5-1 and TRBJ2-1, reads KAGVTQTPRYLIKTRGQQVTLSCSPISGHRSVSWYQQTPGQGLQFLFEYFSETQRNKGNFPGRFSGRQFSNSRSEMNVSTLELGDSALYLCASSKSGGTSYNEQFFGPGTRLTVL.

The gene calls are TRBV6-5 and TRBJ1-2; D is possibly TRBD1 (5 bases). The CDR3 has 13 amino acids. Per the germline V gene, CDR1 is MNHEY and CDR2 is SVGAGI. With 5 bases removed from V and 7 bases from J, the gap between germline ends came to 14 bases. The CDR3 loop is CASSPGTSVGYTF. CDR3 DNA: TGTGCCAGCAGTCCAGGGACTTCTGTTGGCTACACCTTC.

The rearrangement uses TRBV5-1 and TRBJ1-3; TRBD1 aligns across 8 bases. From germline, CDR1 is SGHRS and CDR2 YFSETQ. CDR3 size: 16 residues. Germline trimming cut 3 bases from V and 3 bases from J; bases unmatched to any gene: 8. The chain's CDR3 is CASSSAGGIFGNTIYF. CDR3 coding DNA: TGCGCCAGCAGCTCCGCAGGGGGCATCTTTGGAAACACCATATATTTT.

The rearrangement uses TRBV5-1 and TRBJ1-5; a possible D gene is TRBD1 (6 bases). Germline values: CDR1 SGHRS, CDR2 YFSETQ. This CDR3 contains 15 residues. V gave up 2 bases and J gave up 3 bases, with 12 bases separating them. CDR3 region: CASSFGTTPNQPQHF. The CDR3 nucleotides are TGCGCCAGCAGCTTCGGGACAACTCCCAATCAGCCCCAGCATTTT. The full variable domain, rest sourced from reference TRBV5-1 and TRBJ1-5, is KAGVTQTPRYLIKTRGQQVTLSCSPISGHRSVSWYQQTPGQGLQFLFEYFSETQRNKGNFPGRFSGRQFSNSRSEMNVSTLELGDSALYLCASSFGTTPNQPQHFGDGTRLSIL.

J is TRBJ2-3 and V is TRBV18; weak D call: TRBD1 (6 bases). The CDR3 has 13 amino acids. Between the trimmed V and J ends, which lost 0 bases and 6 bases, there was a span of 7 bases. Germline lookup yields CDR1 KGHSH and CDR2 LQKENI. Written as DNA, the CDR3 is TGTGCCAGCTCACCACCGGGGGCCGATACGCAGTATTTT. This sequence encodes CASSPPGADTQYF.